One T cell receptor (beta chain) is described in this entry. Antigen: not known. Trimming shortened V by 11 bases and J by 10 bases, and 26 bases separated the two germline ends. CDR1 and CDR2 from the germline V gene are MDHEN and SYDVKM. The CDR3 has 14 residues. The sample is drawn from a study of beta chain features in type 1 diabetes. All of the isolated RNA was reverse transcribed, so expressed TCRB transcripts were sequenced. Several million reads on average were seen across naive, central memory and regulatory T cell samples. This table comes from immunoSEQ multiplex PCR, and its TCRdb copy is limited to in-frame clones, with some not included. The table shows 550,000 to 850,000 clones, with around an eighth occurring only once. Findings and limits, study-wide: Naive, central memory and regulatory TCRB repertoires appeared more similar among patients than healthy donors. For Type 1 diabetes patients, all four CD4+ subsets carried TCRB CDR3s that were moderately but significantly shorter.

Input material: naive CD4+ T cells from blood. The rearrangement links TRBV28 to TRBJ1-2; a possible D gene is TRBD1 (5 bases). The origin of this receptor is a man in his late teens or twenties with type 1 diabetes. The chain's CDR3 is CASGPVEAARAYTF. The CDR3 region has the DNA TGTGCCTCGGGGCCCGTTGAGGCGGCCCGCGCCTACACCTTC.